This TCR beta chain was sequenced for a study of spatial heterogeneity in lung cancer. Germline lookup yields CDR1 MNHEY and CDR2 SMNVEV (reference sequence). There are 13 residues in the CDR3. Trimming cost V 6 bases and J 3 bases, with 9 bases left between them. This clonotype is medium-sized within its sample. Its antigen is unknown. Sample time point: sample taken at primary tumor resection. The input material, whole RNA from tumor, nontumor lung or frozen PBMC, was sequenced unsorted. Study-wide results and limits: Resection saw ubiquitous expanded tumor TCRs appear in blood more than follow-up did.

Each CDR3 protein is one row after TCRdb ran MiXCR on the 5' RACE reads. The table lists about 90,000 distinct CDR3 sequences, roughly 10% of them singletons. J is TRBJ1-5 and V is TRBV27; no clear D. The sample consisted of PBMCs, taken at surgery. This TCR was sampled from a male donor with early-stage non-small cell lung cancer. DNA for the CDR3: TGTGCCAGCAGCCGCTTTCCCAATCAGCCCCAGCATTTT. It is translated as CASSRFPNQPQHF.